Each of the 29 T cell receptor beta chains below was sequenced from the same sample in a study of T cells after yellow fever vaccination. TCRdb reprocessed the 5' RACE reads with MiXCR, giving one entry per CDR3 protein. The repertoire holds around 260,000 distinct CDR3 sequences, over 4.5% seen once, with roughly 3% in the top ten. The sample here was CD4+ T cells sorted from PBMCs, taken on the day of the yellow fever booster vaccination. These receptors all come from a man aged 18-30 years who received the YFV17D yellow fever vaccine.

This rearrangement joins TRBV19 to TRBJ1-2; no clear D gene. Germline CDR1 reads LNHDA; CDR2 reads SQIVND (reference sequence). The CDR3 runs to 14 residues. Trimming cost V 5 bases and J 3 bases, with 13 bases left between them. CDR3 loop: CASSLSSHDYGYTF. For the CDR3, the DNA is TGTGCCAGTAGTCTCAGTTCCCACGACTATGGCTACACCTTC.

This clonotype was counted ten times or more. The chain couples TRBV29-1 to TRBJ1-5; 10 bases map to TRBD1. Germline V gene sequence: CDR1 SQVTM, CDR2 ANQGSEA. The CDR3 contains 16 residues. Losses at the gene ends were 6 bases for V and 11 bases for J; bases not matched to a gene: 19. The CDR3 sequence: CSVSNTGTGAQIAQHF. For the CDR3, the DNA is TGCAGCGTCTCCAATACCGGGACAGGGGCCCAGATTGCCCAGCATTTT.

This clonotype was observed a handful of times. This chain links TRBV20-1 with TRBJ1-2; weak D call: TRBD1 (5 bases). The CDR3 has 12 residues. V lost 2 bases and J lost 8, with 12 bases in between. Germline lookup yields CDR1 DFQATT and CDR2 SNEGSKA (reference sequence). CDR3 bases: TGCAGTGCTAGAACTGGGACCGGGGGCTACACCTTC. Protein product: CSARTGTGGYTF.

V usage is TRBV6-2 or TRBV6-3 and J usage is TRBJ2-6; tentatively, D is TRBD1 or TRBD2 (5 bases each). The germline V gene encodes CDR1 MNHEY and CDR2 SVGEGT. V lost 5 bases and J lost 1, with 15 bases in between. The CDR3 contains 17 residues. The CDR3 region is CASSPPVGASGANVLTF. The CDR3 coding sequence is TGTGCCAGCAGTCCCCCAGTCGGGGCGTCTGGGGCCAACGTCCTGACTTTC.

This chain uses TRBV11-3 with TRBJ2-5; D call uncertain. The length of the CDR3 is 15 residues. CDR1 and CDR2 from the germline V gene are SGHNT and YENEEA. The V and J ends lost 5 bases and 1 base respectively, with 14 bases between them. The CDR3 sequence is CASSGGVGLQETQYF. The CDR3 DNA follows: TGTGCCAGCAGCGGTGGCGTTGGTCTCCAAGAGACCCAGTACTTC.

This clonotype was recorded at least ten times. In DNA form, the CDR3 reads TGTGCCAGCAGTTTGAAAGGCCTCAATTCACCCCTCCACTTT. This sequence encodes CASSLKGLNSPLHF. The rearrangement joins TRBV27 to TRBJ1-6; no clear D gene. The germline V and J ends were trimmed by 3 bases and 7 bases, with 10 bases remaining between them. The CDR3 is 14 amino acids. From germline, CDR1 is MNHEY and CDR2 SMNVEV (reference sequence).

CDR3 protein: CASSTRQMNTEAFF. DNA of the CDR3: TGTGCCAGCAGTACGCGGCAGATGAACACTGAAGCTTTCTTT. The V gene is TRBV25-1, the J gene TRBJ1-1; D remains unclear. The ends were cut back, 5 bases at V and 0 bases at J, with 10 bases in the middle. Germline-derived CDR1 and CDR2 are MGHDK and SYGVNS. This CDR3 has 14 amino acids.

There are a few counts of this clonotype. The chain couples TRBV3-1 to TRBJ1-5; D is undetermined. With 3 bases removed from V and 1 base from J, the gap between germline ends came to 7 bases. Looked up from germline, CDR1 is LGHDT and CDR2 is YNNKEL (reference sequence). This CDR3 spans 14 amino acids. The CDR3 DNA sequence: TGTGCCAGCAGCCAGTCCTCCAGCAATCAGCCCCAGCATTTT. Amino acids: CASSQSSSNQPQHF.

V gene TRBV18 combines with J gene TRBJ2-1, with TRBD2 identical over 10 bases. V lost 2 bases to trimming and J lost 8 bases; unmatched junction nucleotides: 6. Germline V gives CDR1 KGHSH, CDR2 LQKENI. This CDR3 contains 15 residues. The CDR3 loop is CASSPFASGGDEQFF. DNA of the CDR3: TGTGCCAGCTCACCATTTGCTAGCGGGGGTGATGAGCAGTTCTTC.

The genes are TRBV4-3 and TRBJ1-3; D not resolved. The length of the CDR3 is 15 residues. Germline V gene sequence: CDR1 LGHNA, CDR2 YSLEER. V lost 3 bases and J lost 2, with 11 bases in between. The CDR3 DNA is TGCGCCAGCAGCCAGGTGGCGGCCCCTGGAAACACCATATATTTT. Translation: CASSQVAAPGNTIYF.

This chain connects TRBV10-1 to TRBJ2-5; 7 bases are a match to TRBD2. The germline V gene has CDR1 WNHNN and CDR2 SYGVQD (reference sequence). The trim removed 2 bases at V and 4 bases at J, leaving 4 bases unmatched. There are 14 residues in the CDR3. CDR3 region: CASSETSEGETQYF. The CDR3 DNA reads TGCGCCAGCAGTGAGACTAGCGAGGGAGAGACCCAGTACTTC.

The chain carries TRBV27 and TRBJ1-6, with 7 bases identical to TRBD1. The V gene end was trimmed by 6 bases and the J gene end by 10 bases; junction bases not matched to a gene: 3. Per the germline V gene, CDR1 is MNHEY and CDR2 is SMNVEV (reference sequence). There are 12 residues in the CDR3. In DNA form, the CDR3 reads TGTGCCAGCAGCCGGGACAGCTCACCCCTCCACTTT. Translating it yields CASSRDSSPLHF.

This clonotype was recorded many times. V usage is TRBV5-1 and J usage is TRBJ2-3; either TRBD1 or TRBD2 may supply D (5 bases each). The CDR3 consists of 13 residues. The ends were cut back, 4 bases at V and 5 bases at J, with 11 bases in the middle. In germline, CDR1 is SGHRS, CDR2 YFSETQ. The CDR3 sequence: CASSTPRGDTQYF. For the CDR3, the DNA is TGCGCCAGCAGCACTCCGAGGGGAGATACGCAGTATTTT.

This CDR3 reads CASSYRSSEDTQYF. In nucleotides, the CDR3 is TGTGCCAGCAGTTACCGGAGTAGCGAAGATACGCAGTATTTT. The chain uses TRBV6-5 and TRBJ2-3, with D possibly TRBD2 on 5 matching bases. This CDR3 region has 14 residues. Trimming stripped 2 bases from V and 5 bases from J, with 11 bases between. Germline CDR1 reads MNHEY; CDR2 reads SVGAGI.

This clonotype was found a few times. DNA of the CDR3: TGTGCCAGCAGTCAGGCAGTCTCTGGGGCCAACGTCCTGACTTTC. Translation: CASSQAVSGANVLTF. The chain carries TRBV6-1 and TRBJ2-6; no reliable D call. Trimming cost V 5 bases and J 0 bases, with 8 bases left between them. Germline loops: CDR1 MNHNS, CDR2 SASEGT. The CDR3 spans 15 residues.

Written as DNA, the CDR3 is TGTGCCAGCAGCTTGTTTTTAGGGGGCGACACCGGGGAGCTGTTTTTT. This translates into CASSLFLGGDTGELFF. This sequence joins TRBV5-8 and TRBJ2-2; the match to TRBD1 covers 7 bases. CDR1 and CDR2 from the germline V gene are SGHTS and YDEGEE. The CDR3 length is 16 residues. With 1 base clipped from V and 3 bases from J, the junction kept 6 bases outside the gene matches.

This chain links TRBV4-2 with TRBJ2-2; 15 nucleotides match TRBD2. The CDR3 is made up of 20 amino acids. Germline lookup yields CDR1 LGHNA and CDR2 YNFKEQ. After removal of 4 bases from V and 3 bases from J, the junction contained 12 bases not matched to a gene. CDR3 loop: CASSPQGSGLAGGHTGELFF. CDR3 sequence (DNA): TGTGCCAGCAGCCCCCAAGGGTCTGGACTAGCGGGGGGGCACACCGGGGAGCTGTTTTTT.

The CDR3 DNA reads TGTGCCTTGGCGGGGGACACCTACAATGAGCAGTTCTTC. Translation gives CALAGDTYNEQFF. The V gene is TRBV11-2, the J gene TRBJ2-1; perhaps TRBD2 as D (7 bases). Germline CDR1 SGHAT, CDR2 FQNNGV. Trimming removed 11 bases at V and 2 bases at J, with 13 bases between. The CDR3 is 13 residues long.

This clonotype was seen more than once but under ten times. One end of the junction fails to match germline, which may point to a read error. This chain joins TRBV7-7 and TRBJ2-5; 15 positions agree with TRBD2. Germline loops: CDR1 SSHAT, CDR2 FNYEAQ (reference sequence). The CDR3 covers 15 residues. CDR3 region: CASTTGTSGGETQYF. DNA for the CDR3: TGTGCTAGCACCACCGGGACTAGCGGGGGGGAGACCCAGTACTTC.

Many counts were recorded for this clonotype. The V call is TRBV6-5, the J call TRBJ1-1; 7 bases are shared with TRBD1. The germline V gene encodes CDR1 MNHEY and CDR2 SVGAGI. The CDR3 consists of 16 residues. Germline trimming cut 0 bases from V and 0 bases from J; bases unmatched to any gene: 4. The CDR3 sequence: CASSYSQGKVNTEAFF. As DNA, the CDR3 is TGTGCCAGCAGTTACTCACAGGGGAAGGTGAACACTGAAGCTTTCTTT.

The chain recombines TRBV5-1 with TRBJ2-2, with D possibly matching TRBD1 (6 bases). CDR3 length equals 14 residues. In germline, CDR1 is SGHRS, CDR2 YFSETQ. V lost 3 bases to trimming and J lost 6 bases, with 12 bases between them. The CDR3 region has the DNA TGCGCCAGCAGCTACCAACAGGGCTCCGGGGAGCTGTTTTTT. Protein sequence: CASSYQQGSGELFF.

The rearrangement joins TRBV6-1 to TRBJ2-1; D possibly matches TRBD1 or TRBD2 (5 bases each). Germline V gene data show CDR1 as MNHNS and CDR2 as SASEGT. The CDR3 is made up of 15 amino acids. V lost 3 bases to trimming and J lost 6 bases, with 15 bases between them. Written as DNA, the CDR3 is TGTGCCAGCAGTGAGGGTACGGGGCCCACCAATGAGCAGTTCTTC. The encoded protein is CASSEGTGPTNEQFF.

The chain links TRBV24-1 to TRBJ2-2; 10 bases are a match to TRBD1. The CDR3 contains 16 residues. The germline V gene has CDR1 KGHDR and CDR2 SFDVKD. J gave up 4 bases and V 8 bases, and 9 bases lay outside the gene matches. The CDR3 nucleotides read TGTGCCACCAACACACCGACAGGGGGCATCACCGGGGAGCTGTTTTTT. Protein sequence: CATNTPTGGITGELFF.

With regard to this clonotype: At one of its ends the junction is not consistent with the germline gene, which may arise from a read error. The chain recombines TRBV6-5 with TRBJ1-1, with unresolved D. CDR3 size: 12 residues. Germline CDR1 reads MNHEY; CDR2 reads SVGAGI. CDR3: CAGSQMGTEAFF. In DNA form, the CDR3 reads TGTGCCGGCAGCCAGATGGGTACTGAAGCTTTCTTT.

The CDR3 nucleotides read TGTGCCAGCGAAGAGGGGCAGGCCCGAGGGGAGACCCAGTACTTC. Protein sequence: CASEEGQARGETQYF. V is TRBV2 and J is TRBJ2-5; D is tentatively TRBD1 or TRBD2 (5 bases each). Germline assignment: CDR1 SNHLY and CDR2 FYNNEI. The CDR3 is 15 amino acids. Trimming removed 8 bases from V and 5 bases from J, with 21 bases in between. The whole variable domain, filled in from reference TRBV2 and TRBJ2-5, reads EPEVTQTPSHQVTQMGQEVILRCVPISNHLYFYWYRQILGQKVEFLVSFYNNEISEKSEIFDDQFSVERPDGSNFTLKIRSTKLEDSAMYFCASEEGQARGETQYFGPGTRLLVL.

This clonotype showed up just a few times. The V call is TRBV5-6, the J call TRBJ2-5; D perhaps matches TRBD1 (5 bases). V lost 1 base, J lost 6 bases, and 16 bases lay in between. The CDR3 is 15 amino acids. Germline CDR1 reads SGHDT; CDR2 reads YYEEEE. The CDR3 protein is CASSLMFQGAKTQYF. In nucleotides, the CDR3 is TGTGCCAGCAGCTTGATGTTTCAGGGCGCGAAGACCCAGTACTTC.

This clonotype was counted many times. The chain joins TRBV6-1 to TRBJ2-5, with TRBD2 matching over 7 bases. The CDR3 runs to 14 residues. V lost 2 bases, J lost 4 bases, and 4 bases stayed unmatched. The germline gives CDR1 MNHNS, CDR2 SASEGT. The CDR3 loop reads CASSESSGGETQYF. Here the CDR3 DNA reads TGTGCCAGCAGTGAATCGTCGGGGGGAGAGACCCAGTACTTC.

This clonotype was seen more than once but under ten times. The chain couples TRBV20-1 to TRBJ1-2; no definite D call. This CDR3 spans 12 amino acids. Germline loops: CDR1 DFQATT, CDR2 SNEGSKA (reference sequence). Deletions cut 1 base from V and 2 bases from J, with 5 bases between. The CDR3 DNA reads as TGCAGTGCTAGAGTGGGGAACTATGGCTACACCTTC. Residues: CSARVGNYGYTF.

This sequence joins TRBV6-5 and TRBJ2-2; 9 bases agree with TRBD1. CDR3 length: 17 residues. The germline V gene has CDR1 MNHEY and CDR2 SVGAGI. The V and J ends lost 1 base and 3 bases, in that order; junction bases with no gene match: 6. This CDR3 is CASSYWSGTGYTGELFF. DNA for the CDR3: TGTGCCAGCAGTTACTGGTCCGGGACAGGGTACACCGGGGAGCTGTTTTTT.